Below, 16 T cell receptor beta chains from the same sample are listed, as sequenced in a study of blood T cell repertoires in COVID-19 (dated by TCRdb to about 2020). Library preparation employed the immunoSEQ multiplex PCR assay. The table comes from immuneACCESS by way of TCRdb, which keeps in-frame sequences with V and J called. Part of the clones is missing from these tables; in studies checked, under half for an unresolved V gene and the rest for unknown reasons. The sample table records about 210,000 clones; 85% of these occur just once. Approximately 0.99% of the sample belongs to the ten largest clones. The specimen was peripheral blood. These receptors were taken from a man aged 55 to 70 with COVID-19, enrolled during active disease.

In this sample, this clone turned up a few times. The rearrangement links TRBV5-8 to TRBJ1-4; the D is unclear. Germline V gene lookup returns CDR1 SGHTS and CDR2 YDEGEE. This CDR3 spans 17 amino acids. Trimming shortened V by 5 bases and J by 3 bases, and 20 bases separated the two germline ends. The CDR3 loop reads CASRKARKLEPNEKLFF. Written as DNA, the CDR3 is TGTGCCAGCAGAAAAGCGCGAAAACTTGAACCTAATGAAAAACTGTTTTTT.

The CDR3 loop is CASRRGHLTDTQYF. As DNA, the CDR3 is TGTGCCAGCAGGCGAGGGCATTTAACAGATACGCAGTATTTT. The chain recombines TRBV6-5 with TRBJ2-3; a possible D gene is TRBD2 (5 bases). Germline loops: CDR1 MNHEY, CDR2 SVGAGI. With 6 bases removed from V and 3 bases from J, the gap between germline ends came to 13 bases. The CDR3 sequence is 14 residues long.

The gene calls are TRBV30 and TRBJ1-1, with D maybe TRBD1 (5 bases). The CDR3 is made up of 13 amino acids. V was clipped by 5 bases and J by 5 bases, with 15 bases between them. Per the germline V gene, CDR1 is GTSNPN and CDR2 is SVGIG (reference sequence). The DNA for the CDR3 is TGTGCCTGGTGGAGGGGCGGATGGACTGAAGCTTTCTTT. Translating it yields CAWWRGGWTEAFF.

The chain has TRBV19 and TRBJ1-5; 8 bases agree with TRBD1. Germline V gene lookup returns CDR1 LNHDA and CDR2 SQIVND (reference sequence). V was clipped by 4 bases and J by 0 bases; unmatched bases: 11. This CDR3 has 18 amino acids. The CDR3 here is CASSTRQGIRSSNQPQHF. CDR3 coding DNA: TGTGCCAGTAGTACGAGACAGGGGATAAGATCTAGCAATCAGCCCCAGCATTTT.

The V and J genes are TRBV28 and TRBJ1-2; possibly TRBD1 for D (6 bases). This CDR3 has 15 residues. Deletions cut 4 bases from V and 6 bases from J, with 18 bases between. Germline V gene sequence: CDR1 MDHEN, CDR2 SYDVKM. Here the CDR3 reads CASSSGTMSQHGYTF. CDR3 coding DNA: TGTGCCAGCAGTTCCGGGACAATGAGTCAACATGGCTACACCTTC.

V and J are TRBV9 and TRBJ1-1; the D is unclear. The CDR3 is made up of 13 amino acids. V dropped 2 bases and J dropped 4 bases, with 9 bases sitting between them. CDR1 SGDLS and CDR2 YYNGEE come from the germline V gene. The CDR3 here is CASSVGRVTEAFF. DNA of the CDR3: TGTGCCAGCAGCGTGGGGAGGGTCACTGAAGCTTTCTTT.

The CDR3 DNA follows: TGTGCCAGCAGCCCGGGACTCTTAAACGGGGAGCTGTTTTTT. Translation: CASSPGLLNGELFF. The genes are TRBV9 and TRBJ2-2, with D perhaps TRBD2 (6 bases). Trimming pared 4 bases from V and 7 bases from J, leaving 14 bases between. Germline V gene data show CDR1 as SGDLS and CDR2 as YYNGEE. This CDR3 contains 14 residues. Together with reference TRBV9 and TRBJ2-2, the CDR3 gives the full variable domain: DSGVTQTPKHLITATGQRVTLRCSPRSGDLSVYWYQQSLDQGLQFLIQYYNGEERAKGNILERFSAQQFPDLHSELNLSSLELGDSALYFCASSPGLLNGELFFGEGSRLTVL.

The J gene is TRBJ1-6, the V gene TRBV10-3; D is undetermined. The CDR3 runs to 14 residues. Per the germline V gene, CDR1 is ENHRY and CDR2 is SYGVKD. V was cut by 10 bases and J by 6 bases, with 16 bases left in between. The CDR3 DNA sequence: TGTGCCACCCACCCCGGGTCGGGTAATTCACCCCTCCACTTT. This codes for CATHPGSGNSPLHF.

CDR3 protein: CASSVGDQETQYF. The CDR3 DNA follows: TGTGCCAGCAGCGTAGGAGATCAAGAGACCCAGTACTTC. This rearrangement joins TRBV9 to TRBJ2-5; D uncertain. V lost 0 bases to trimming and J lost 2 bases, with 5 bases between them. CDR1 is SGDLS and CDR2 is YYNGEE in the germline V gene. The CDR3 covers 13 residues.

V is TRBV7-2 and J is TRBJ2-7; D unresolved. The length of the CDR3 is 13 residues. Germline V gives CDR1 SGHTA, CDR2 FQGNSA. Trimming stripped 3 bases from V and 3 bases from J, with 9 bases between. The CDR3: CASSFGAYYEQYF. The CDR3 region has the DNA TGTGCCAGCAGCTTCGGAGCTTACTACGAGCAGTACTTC.

The CDR3 nucleotides are TGTGCCAGCAGCTCCACACCTAATGAAAAACTGTTTTTT. As protein: CASSSTPNEKLFF. The J gene is TRBJ1-4, the V gene TRBV7-9, with D hard to call. This CDR3 has 13 amino acids. V was pared by 4 bases and J by 3 bases, with 6 bases between. The germline V gene encodes CDR1 SEHNR and CDR2 FQNEAQ (reference sequence).

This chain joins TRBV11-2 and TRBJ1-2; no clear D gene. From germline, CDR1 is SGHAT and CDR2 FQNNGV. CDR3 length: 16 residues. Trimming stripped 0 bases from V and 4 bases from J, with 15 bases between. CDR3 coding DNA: TGTGCCAGCAGCTTAGATCGCGGCCCATCTAGCTATGGCTACACCTTC. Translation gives CASSLDRGPSSYGYTF.

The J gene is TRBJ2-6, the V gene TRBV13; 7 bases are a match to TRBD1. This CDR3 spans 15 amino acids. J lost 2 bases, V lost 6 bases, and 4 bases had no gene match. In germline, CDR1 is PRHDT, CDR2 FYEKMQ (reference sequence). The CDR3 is CASSYRGAGANVLTF. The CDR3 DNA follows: TGTGCCAGCAGTTACAGGGGTGCTGGGGCCAACGTCCTGACTTTC. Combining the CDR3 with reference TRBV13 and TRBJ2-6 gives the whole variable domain AAGVIQSPRHLIKEKRETATLKCYPIPRHDTVYWYQQGPGQDPQFLISFYEKMQSDKGSIPDRFSAQQFSDYHSELNMSSLELGDSALYFCASSYRGAGANVLTFGAGSRLTVL.

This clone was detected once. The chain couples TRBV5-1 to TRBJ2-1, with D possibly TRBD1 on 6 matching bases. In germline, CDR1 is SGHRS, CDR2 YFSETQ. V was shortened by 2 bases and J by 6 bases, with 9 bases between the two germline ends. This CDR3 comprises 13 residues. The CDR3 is CASSFGTPNEQFF. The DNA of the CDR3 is TGCGCCAGCAGCTTCGGGACACCCAATGAGCAGTTCTTC.

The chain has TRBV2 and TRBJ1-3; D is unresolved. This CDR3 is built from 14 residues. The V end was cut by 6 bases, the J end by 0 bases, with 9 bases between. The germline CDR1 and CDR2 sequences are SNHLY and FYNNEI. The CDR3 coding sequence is TGTGCCAGCAGGCCCGGAGGCTCTGGAAACACCATATATTTT. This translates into CASRPGGSGNTIYF. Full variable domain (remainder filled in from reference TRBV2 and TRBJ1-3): EPEVTQTPSHQVTQMGQEVILRCVPISNHLYFYWYRQILGQKVEFLVSFYNNEISEKSEIFDDQFSVERPDGSNFTLKIRSTKLEDSAMYFCASRPGGSGNTIYFGEGSWLTVV.

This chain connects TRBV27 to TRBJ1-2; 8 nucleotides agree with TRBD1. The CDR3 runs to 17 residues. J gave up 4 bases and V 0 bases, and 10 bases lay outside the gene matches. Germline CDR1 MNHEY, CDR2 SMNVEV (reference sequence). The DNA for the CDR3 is TGTGCCAGCAGTTTATCGGGGCAGGGGGCGAATGGCTATGGCTACACCTTC. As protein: CASSLSGQGANGYGYTF.